These 30 T cell receptor beta chains originate from one sample sequenced in a study of beta chain features in type 1 diabetes. Every bit of the isolated RNA underwent reverse transcription, so sequencing read expressed TCRB transcripts. Method: immunoSEQ multiplex PCR; TCRdb's copy keeps in-frame clones and lacks some. The table includes about 260,000 clones, more than 65% detected once. The sample taken for sequencing was naive CD4+ T cells from blood. These receptors came from a man aged 30-40 years in good health.

The gene calls are TRBV27 and TRBJ2-7, with 10 bases lining up with TRBD1. This CDR3 has 15 residues. From germline, CDR1 is MNHEY and CDR2 SMNVEV (reference sequence). The V gene end was trimmed by 5 bases and the J gene end by 5 bases; junction bases not matched to a gene: 9. Here the CDR3 DNA reads TGTGCCAGCAGTCAGTACCGGGACAGGGGCAACGAGCAGTACTTC. This codes for CASSQYRDRGNEQYF.

In the case of this clone: The same CDR3 also results from other DNA sequences found in this sample. This chain joins TRBV2 and TRBJ2-7; D is unresolved. Between the trimmed V and J ends, which lost 2 bases and 4 bases, there was a span of 3 bases. The CDR3 covers 11 residues. Germline loops: CDR1 SNHLY, CDR2 FYNNEI. In nucleotides, the CDR3 is TGTGCCAGCAGTGAACAGTACGAGCAGTACTTC. As protein: CASSEQYEQYF. Together with reference TRBV2 and TRBJ2-7, the CDR3 gives the full variable domain: EPEVTQTPSHQVTQMGQEVILRCVPISNHLYFYWYRQILGQKVEFLVSFYNNEISEKSEIFDDQFSVERPDGSNFTLKIRSTKLEDSAMYFCASSEQYEQYFGPGTRLTVT.

A word on this clone: Other DNA sequences from this sample encode an identical CDR3 as well. The chain employs TRBV30 and TRBJ1-5; D unresolved. The CDR3 is 14 amino acids. Germline V lookup: CDR1 GTSNPN, CDR2 SVGIG (reference sequence). V lost 0 bases, J lost 4 bases, and 10 bases lay in between. For the CDR3, the DNA is TGTGCCTGGAGTGTACGATCGGGGAATCAGCCCCAGCATTTT. It encodes CAWSVRSGNQPQHF.

The chain has TRBV9 and TRBJ2-1; 10 bases match TRBD2. The CDR3 is 16 residues long. Germline CDR1 is SGDLS and CDR2 is YYNGEE. The J segment lost 0 bases and the V segment lost 4 bases, leaving 4 bases of the junction unmatched. The chain's CDR3 is CASSRTSGSSYNEQFF. DNA for the CDR3: TGTGCCAGCAGCCGGACTAGCGGAAGCTCCTACAATGAGCAGTTCTTC.

The table lists this clone with a count of one. This chain joins TRBV5-1 and TRBJ2-7, with TRBD1 matching 7 bases. This CDR3 is built from 14 residues. The V gene's germline CDR1 is SGHRS and CDR2 YFSETQ. V lost 0 bases to trimming and J lost 5 bases; unmatched junction nucleotides: 5. CDR3 sequence: CASSLDSGGNEQYF. DNA for the CDR3: TGCGCCAGCAGCTTGGATTCAGGGGGAAACGAGCAGTACTTC.

The genes are TRBV30 and TRBJ2-7; no firm D call. The CDR3 loop spans 11 amino acids. Between the trimmed V and J ends, which lost 2 bases and 5 bases, there was a span of 7 bases. CDR1 and CDR2 from the germline V gene are GTSNPN and SVGIG (reference sequence). CDR3 in DNA: TGTGCCTGGAGTAACGTCGACGAGCAGTACTTC. Its protein is CAWSNVDEQYF.

This clone came up a few times. The chain carries TRBV7-9 and TRBJ2-7; tentatively, D is TRBD1 (6 bases). Trimming left V 5 bases short and J 2 bases short, with 19 bases between. CDR3 length equals 16 residues. Germline V lookup: CDR1 SEHNR, CDR2 FQNEAQ (reference sequence). The CDR3 loop reads CASSPQGTGRTYEQYF. The DNA of the CDR3 is TGTGCCAGCAGCCCCCAGGGCACAGGGCGAACCTACGAGCAGTACTTC.

This clone was found a few times. V usage is TRBV18 and J usage is TRBJ2-1; 14 nucleotides match TRBD2. The germline V gene has CDR1 KGHSH and CDR2 LQKENI. J lost 9 bases, V lost 3 bases, and 4 bases had no gene match. The CDR3 sequence is 15 residues long. This CDR3 is CASSPGLAGALEQFF. CDR3 coding DNA: TGTGCCAGCTCACCGGGACTAGCGGGAGCTCTTGAGCAGTTCTTC.

The chain recombines TRBV7-9 with TRBJ2-7, with a tentative D call TRBD2 (5 bases). Looked up from germline, CDR1 is SEHNR and CDR2 is FQNEAQ (reference sequence). V lost 2 bases, J lost 0 bases, and 8 bases lay in between. This CDR3 spans 14 amino acids. CDR3 sequence (DNA): TGTGCCAGCAGCTTAAGGAGGAGCTCCTACGAGCAGTACTTC. The encoded protein is CASSLRRSSYEQYF.

This clone has only one observation. The CDR3 sequence is CAWTVPGPQETQYF. DNA for the CDR3: TGTGCCTGGACAGTACCAGGCCCTCAAGAGACCCAGTACTTC. The chain couples TRBV30 to TRBJ2-5; D remains unclear. CDR1 is GTSNPN and CDR2 is SVGIG in the germline V gene (reference sequence). V was clipped by 4 bases and J by 2 bases, with 14 bases between them. The length of the CDR3 is 14 residues. The complete variable domain, with remaining parts taken from reference TRBV30 and TRBJ2-5, reads SQTIHQWPATLVQPVGSPLSLECTVEGTSNPNLYWYRQAAGRGLQLLFYSVGIGQISSEVPQNLSASRPQDRQFILSSKKLLLSDSGFYLCAWTVPGPQETQYFGPGTRLLVL.

The V call is TRBV21-1, the J call TRBJ1-5; the table's D call of TRBD1 was not tested on the DNA. TRBV21-1 is marked as a pseudogene. The CDR3 is 18 residues long. CDR3 protein: CASSKGVGGAHSNQPQHF. The CDR3 nucleotides read TGTGCCAGCAGCAAAGGCGTAGGGGGAGCCCATAGCAATCAGCCCCAGCATTTT.

The chain recombines TRBV25-1 with TRBJ1-1; D is unclear. Trimming pared 0 bases from V and 6 bases from J, leaving 8 bases between. The CDR3 spans 13 residues. CDR1 and CDR2 (germline): MGHDK, SYGVNS. DNA for the CDR3: TGTGCCAGCAGTGAATATCTCGAGGCTGAAGCTTTCTTT. It codes for CASSEYLEAEAFF.

In its sample, this clone was seen a few times. The chain carries TRBV4-3 and TRBJ2-3, with D possibly being TRBD1 or TRBD2 (5 bases each). This CDR3 is built from 14 residues. CDR1 is LGHNA and CDR2 is YSLEER in the germline V gene. Trimming pared 1 base from V and 6 bases from J, leaving 11 bases between. CDR3: CASSQAGRGDTQYF. As DNA, the CDR3 is TGCGCCAGCAGCCAAGCGGGGCGAGGCGATACGCAGTATTTT.

Worth noting for this clone: In the same sample, other DNA sequences code for this CDR3. V is TRBV20-1 and J is TRBJ2-1; D uncertain. Germline V CDR1 and CDR2: DFQATT, SNEGSKA (reference sequence). This CDR3 is 10 amino acids long. The V end was cut by 3 bases, the J end by 7 bases, with 4 bases between. The CDR3 reads CSARENEQFF. The CDR3 DNA reads TGCAGTGCTAGGGAGAATGAGCAGTTCTTC.

The chain carries TRBV29-1 and TRBJ2-3; D tentatively reads TRBD1 or TRBD2 (5 bases each). The CDR3 runs 13 residues. Germline V gene data show CDR1 as SQVTM and CDR2 as ANQGSEA. V lost 5 bases and J 2 bases, leaving 11 bases between the germline ends. The CDR3 sequence: CSVPGPDTDTQYF. Written as DNA, the CDR3 is TGCAGCGTTCCGGGACCAGACACAGATACGCAGTATTTT.

The J gene is TRBJ1-1, the V gene TRBV9; TRBD1 aligns across 10 bases. Trimming took 3 bases from V and 5 from J; bases not matched to a gene: 4. Germline values: CDR1 SGDLS, CDR2 YYNGEE. The CDR3 has 14 residues. The CDR3 DNA reads as TGTGCCAGCAGCGCTCAGGACAGGGGGACTGAAGCTTTCTTT. Its translation is CASSAQDRGTEAFF. Variable domain in full (rest from reference TRBV9 and TRBJ1-1): DSGVTQTPKHLITATGQRVTLRCSPRSGDLSVYWYQQSLDQGLQFLIQYYNGEERAKGNILERFSAQQFPDLHSELNLSSLELGDSALYFCASSAQDRGTEAFFGQGTRLTVV.

The chain couples TRBV2 to TRBJ2-7; TRBD1 agrees at 7 bases. V lost 5 bases, J lost 2 bases, and 3 bases stayed unmatched. The CDR3 has 13 residues. Germline lookup yields CDR1 SNHLY and CDR2 FYNNEI. The CDR3 here is CASSLDRAYEQYF. CDR3 DNA: TGTGCCAGCAGTCTAGACAGGGCCTACGAGCAGTACTTC.

The chain uses TRBV30 and TRBJ1-1, with a weak D call TRBD1 (6 bases). Per the germline V gene, CDR1 is GTSNPN and CDR2 is SVGIG (reference sequence). Trimming stripped 2 bases from V and 3 bases from J, with 10 bases between. The CDR3 has 13 residues. CDR3: CAWSLRQDTEAFF. CDR3 coding DNA: TGTGCCTGGAGTCTCCGACAGGACACTGAAGCTTTCTTT.

CDR3 loop: CSVRKAASGNYEQYF. In DNA form, the CDR3 reads TGCAGCGTCCGGAAAGCGGCTAGCGGGAACTACGAGCAGTACTTC. The chain is built from TRBV29-1 and TRBJ2-7; 9 bases fit TRBD2. From germline, CDR1 is SQVTM and CDR2 ANQGSEA. The V segment lost 6 bases and the J segment 3 bases; nucleotides outside the gene matches: 12. CDR3 length: 15 amino acids.

This clone was seen more than once but under ten times. The chain links TRBV20-1 to TRBJ2-1; the D is unclear. This CDR3 comprises 11 residues. Trimming pared 6 bases from V and 2 bases from J, leaving 5 bases between. Germline V gives CDR1 DFQATT, CDR2 SNEGSKA (reference sequence). The CDR3 sequence: CSAAAYNEQFF. CDR3 bases: TGCAGTGCGGCGGCCTACAATGAGCAGTTCTTC.

The rearrangement uses TRBV30 and TRBJ2-3; 9 bases fit TRBD2. The V segment lost 3 bases and the J segment 0 bases; nucleotides outside the gene matches: 10. This CDR3 has 17 amino acids. Germline loops: CDR1 GTSNPN, CDR2 SVGIG (reference sequence). CDR3 nucleotides: TGTGCCTGGAGACCCAGCGGGAGGCCCTTGAGCACAGATACGCAGTATTTT. This translates into CAWRPSGRPLSTDTQYF.

The chain uses TRBV18 and TRBJ2-7, with D possibly TRBD1 on 5 matching bases. There are 13 residues in the CDR3. Germline CDR1 KGHSH, CDR2 LQKENI. Trimming shortened V by 5 bases and J by 3 bases, and 11 bases separated the two germline ends. The chain's CDR3 is CASSVTQGYEQYF. CDR3 nucleotide sequence: TGTGCCAGCTCAGTGACCCAGGGCTACGAGCAGTACTTC.

This clone was seen a single time. The chain joins TRBV7-2 to TRBJ1-2; 8 bases map to TRBD1. The germline CDR1 and CDR2 sequences are SGHTA and FQGNSA. V trimming: 6 bases; J trimming: 7 bases; junction bases outside the gene matches: 7. The CDR3 runs to 13 residues. The CDR3 region has the DNA TGTGCCAGCAGATCGACAGGGGAAGGTGGCTACACCTTC. Translating gives CASRSTGEGGYTF.

The J gene is TRBJ1-6, the V gene TRBV2, with 7 positions matching TRBD1. CDR1 is SNHLY and CDR2 is FYNNEI in the germline V gene. The CDR3 is made up of 13 amino acids. Trimming removed 6 bases from V and 6 bases from J; junction bases left unmatched: 2. CDR3 residues: CASRGQVNSPLHF. In DNA form, the CDR3 reads TGTGCCAGCAGAGGACAGGTTAATTCACCCCTCCACTTT.

The chain links TRBV11-2 to TRBJ2-5; D call uncertain. This CDR3 has 13 amino acids. Per the germline V gene, CDR1 is SGHAT and CDR2 is FQNNGV. V lost 5 bases and J lost 2, with 9 bases in between. DNA for the CDR3: TGTGCCAGCAGCCTCGTTAGGCAAGAGACCCAGTACTTC. It specifies CASSLVRQETQYF.

This chain uses TRBV29-1 with TRBJ2-3, with a tentative D call TRBD1 (5 bases). Trimming removed 5 bases at V and 4 bases at J, with 13 bases between. The CDR3 runs 13 residues. CDR1 is SQVTM, CDR2 ANQGSEA, per germline. CDR3 in amino acids: CSVNRIGADTQYF. In DNA, the CDR3 is TGCAGCGTTAACAGGATAGGTGCAGATACGCAGTATTTT.

CDR3 protein: CSVEDPGANVLTF. The CDR3, as DNA: TGCAGCGTTGAAGACCCTGGGGCCAACGTCCTGACTTTC. This sequence joins TRBV29-1 and TRBJ2-6; D not resolved. This CDR3 region has 13 residues. Per germline, CDR1 SQVTM and CDR2 ANQGSEA. Trimming stripped 0 bases from V and 2 bases from J, with 2 bases between.

This clone was seen a handful of times. V gene TRBV11-2 combines with J gene TRBJ2-1; TRBD1 agrees at 8 bases. Germline V gives CDR1 SGHAT, CDR2 FQNNGV. V trimming: 1 base; J trimming: 7 bases; junction bases outside the gene matches: 6. CDR3 size: 15 residues. CDR3 nucleotide sequence: TGTGCCAGCAGCTTAGGGACAGGGAATTTGAATGAGCAGTTCTTC. Residues: CASSLGTGNLNEQFF.

The rearrangement uses TRBV7-2 and TRBJ2-3; either TRBD1 or TRBD2 may fit D (5 bases each). CDR3 length: 15 amino acids. The germline CDR1 and CDR2 sequences are SGHTA and FQGNSA. Trimming shortened V by 0 bases and J by 4 bases, and 11 bases separated the two germline ends. CDR3 region: CASSLALGAPDTQYF. The CDR3 region has the DNA TGTGCCAGCAGCTTAGCGCTCGGGGCTCCAGATACGCAGTATTTT.

The gene calls are TRBV7-9 and TRBJ2-1, with D unresolved. The CDR3 has 11 amino acids. V lost 2 bases and J 9 bases, leaving 5 bases between the germline ends. From germline, CDR1 is SEHNR and CDR2 FQNEAQ (reference sequence). The CDR3 spells CASSLQSEQFF. CDR3 DNA: TGTGCCAGCAGCTTACAGAGTGAGCAGTTCTTC.